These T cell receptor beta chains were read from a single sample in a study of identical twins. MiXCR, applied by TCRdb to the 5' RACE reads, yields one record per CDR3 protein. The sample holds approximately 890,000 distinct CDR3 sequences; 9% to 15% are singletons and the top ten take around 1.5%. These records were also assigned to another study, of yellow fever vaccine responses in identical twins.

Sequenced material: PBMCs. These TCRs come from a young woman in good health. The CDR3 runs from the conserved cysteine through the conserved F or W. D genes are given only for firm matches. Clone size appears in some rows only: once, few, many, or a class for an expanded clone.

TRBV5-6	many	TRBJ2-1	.	CASSLFRDTYNEQFF	TGTGCCAGCAGCTTGTTCCGGGACACGTACAATGAGCAGTTCTTC
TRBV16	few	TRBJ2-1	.	CASSQSGKINEQFF	TGTGCCAGCAGCCAATCAGGGAAAATTAATGAGCAGTTCTTC
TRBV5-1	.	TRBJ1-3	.	CASSLTAFGSGNTIYF	TGCGCCAGCAGCTTGACGGCATTTGGCTCTGGAAACACCATATATTTT
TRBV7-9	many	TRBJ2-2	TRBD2	CASSSLAGNTGELFF	TGTGCCAGCAGCTCGCTAGCGGGGAACACCGGGGAGCTGTTTTTT
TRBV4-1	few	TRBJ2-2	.	CASSQGASVFTGELFF	TGCGCCAGCAGCCAAGGGGCTAGCGTCTTCACCGGGGAGCTGTTTTTT
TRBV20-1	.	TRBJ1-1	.	CSARSADSNTEAFF	TGCAGTGCTAGAAGTGCGGATTCGAACACTGAAGCTTTCTTT
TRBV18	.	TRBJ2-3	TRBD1	CASSPRGTGGTDTQYF	TGTGCCAGCTCACCACGTGGGACAGGGGGCACAGATACGCAGTATTTT
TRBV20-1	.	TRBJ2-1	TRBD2	CSASPSGGFRGEQFF	TGCAGTGCTAGCCCTAGCGGGGGGTTTCGGGGTGAGCAGTTCTTC
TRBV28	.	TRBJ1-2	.	CASSSQLGFYGYTF	TGTGCCAGCAGTTCTCAACTGGGTTTTTATGGCTACACCTTC
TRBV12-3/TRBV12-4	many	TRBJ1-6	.	CASSLVPDSPLHF	TGTGCCAGCAGTTTAGTGCCAGATTCACCCCTCCACTTT
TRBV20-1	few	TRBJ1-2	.	CSASWRDGYTF	TGCAGTGCTAGTTGGCGAGATGGCTACACCTTC
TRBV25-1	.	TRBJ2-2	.	CASSDRPGDTGELFF	TGTGCCAGCAGTGATCGTCCAGGGGACACCGGGGAGCTGTTTTTT
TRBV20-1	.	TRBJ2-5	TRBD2	CSATESGGVETQYF	TGCAGTGCTACAGAAAGCGGGGGGGTAGAGACCCAGTACTTC
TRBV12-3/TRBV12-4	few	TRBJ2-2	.	CASSFQDFGGELFF	TGTGCCAGCAGTTTTCAGGACTTCGGGGGGGAGCTGTTTTTT
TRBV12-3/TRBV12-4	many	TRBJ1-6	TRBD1	CASRRQGGDSPLHF	TGTGCCAGCAGACGACAGGGGGGTGATTCACCCCTCCACTTT
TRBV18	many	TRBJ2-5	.	CASSPSRETQYF	TGTGCCAGCTCACCATCCCGAGAGACCCAGTACTTC
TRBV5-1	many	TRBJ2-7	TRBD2	CASSPQSAGRVPYEQYF	TGCGCCAGCAGCCCACAAAGCGCCGGGAGGGTCCCCTACGAGCAGTACTTC
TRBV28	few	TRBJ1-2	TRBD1	CASSRPGTGVYGYTF	TGTGCCAGCAGTCGCCCCGGGACAGGCGTGTATGGCTACACCTTC
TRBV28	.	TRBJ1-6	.	CATSPGTANSPLHF	TGTGCCACCAGCCCGGGCACGGCAAATTCACCCCTCCACTTT
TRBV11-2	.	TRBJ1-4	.	CASSLQGTRPATNEKLFF	TGTGCCAGCAGCTTACAGGGCACCCGACCTGCAACTAATGAAAAACTGTTTTTT
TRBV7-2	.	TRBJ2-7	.	CASARGSYEQYF	TGTGCCAGCGCTAGGGGCTCCTACGAGCAGTACTTC
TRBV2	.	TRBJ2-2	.	CASSDNLGIGELFF	TGTGCCAGCAGTGACAACCTAGGGATAGGGGAGCTGTTTTTT
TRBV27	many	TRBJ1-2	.	CASSTPGVGRGYTF	TGTGCCAGCAGTACCCCGGGGGTTGGCCGTGGCTACACCTTC
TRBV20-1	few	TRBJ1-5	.	CSAWDGWGQPQHF	TGCAGTGCTTGGGACGGATGGGGCCAGCCCCAGCATTTT
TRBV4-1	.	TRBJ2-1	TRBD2	CASSVPGTSGYNEQFF	TGCGCCAGCAGCGTGCCCGGGACTAGCGGCTACAATGAGCAGTTCTTC